Sequencing of this T cell receptor beta chain was carried out in a study of PD-L1 blockade in urothelial cancer (dated by TCRdb to the late 2010s). Context from the whole study: Therapy was started at some point between 2013 and 2015 for all patients, and atezolizumab 1,200 mg was administered intravenously every 3 weeks. Twenty-five of 29 patients were identified as males with urothelial cancer of bladder origin, and a prior smoking history was reported by 18 of 29 patients. An ECOG performance status of 0 or 1 was recorded for the patients, and 0 to 3 prior chemotherapy regimens had been received by the patients. Blood samples were analyzed at 3 weeks after treatment start (second dose) and at 6 weeks after treatment start. A median of roughly 140,000 T cells and 80,000 or so unique TCRs was obtained from blood samples, and a median clonality of around 0.08 was observed. The study was an exploratory multi-omic analysis of somatic, immune and clinical correlates of response to PD-L1 blockade with atezolizumab in urothelial cancer. TCR sequencing covered pretreatment tumor samples and matched, serially collected peripheral blood taken before and after atezolizumab treatment. Durable clinical benefit was defined as a progression-free survival longer than 6 months, and TCR features were additionally tested against progression-free survival and overall survival. In the same patients who had TCR sequencing, pretreatment tumors also underwent whole exome sequencing and RNA sequencing. Fewer than ten patients reached durable clinical benefit, while roughly 22 patients did not. Pretreatment blood TCR-seq was available for twenty-nine patients, at least one posttreatment blood collection was obtained for 24 patients, and tumor TCR-seq was available for 24 patients.

Synthetic TCR analog templates were spiked into each PCR to estimate absolute template abundance from read counts. The immunoSEQ assay was used to amplify TCRbeta CDR3 regions from genomic DNA with bias-controlled V and J gene primers. Sequencing of rearranged TCRbeta segments was performed at approximately 20X coverage. Processing in the source paper ran as follows. Sequencing errors were corrected by clustering, and CDR3s were annotated against IMGT so that V, D and J genes could be assigned. Only productive TCRbeta rearrangements were used in downstream analyses, excluding out-of-frame or stop-codon sequences. Clonality was computed as one minus Shannon entropy normalized by the log of the number of unique productive sequences. Clones differing between time points or between blood and tumor were identified by Fisher's exact test with Benjamini-Hochberg correction at adjusted p below 0.01. TCRdb holds this immuneACCESS table with in-frame rearrangements only. Some clones are missing; in checked studies, unresolved V genes explain under half, and the rest has no known cause. V, J and clone size reflect that table, while D and trimming were determined from the DNA. This sample is represented by approximately 52,000 clones; over 75% of them were singletons. The top ten clonotypes cover 15% to 19% of the sample.

The time point label of this sample denotes: pretreatment peripheral blood. The cohort comprised roughly 30 patients with locally advanced or metastatic urothelial carcinoma treated at Memorial Sloan Kettering on a trial protocol. Peripheral blood mononuclear cells were collected pretreatment and during treatment, with between 1 and 8 total time points obtained per patient. The Qiagen DNeasy Blood extraction kit was used to purify genomic DNA from total PBMCs and tumor samples. PBMCs were collected pretreatment and during treatment, and were isolated and stored as previously described. Note on this clone: Its antigen is still unknown. No base quality information exists; no much larger clone differs at one position.

The trim is 6 bases for V and 5 bases for J, with a gap of 11 bases between the germline ends. The CDR3 runs 13 amino acids, cysteine and phenylalanine included. The entry retains the CDR3 DNA only, 39 bases that are in frame from base 1. CDR1 LNHDA and CDR2 SQIVND were looked up in the germline V gene (reference sequence). Study-wide findings and limitations: Improved progression-free and overall survival was found to be associated with pretreatment peripheral blood TCR clonality below the median. Among patients with durable benefit, tumor-associated TCR clones showed greater expansion in peripheral blood 3 weeks after treatment started (n ≈ 22, p = 0.022). Because the sample size was small (n ≈ 27) and many exploratory analyses were performed, the results are intended to be hypothesis-generating.

The source was PBMCs, collected around atezolizumab (anti-PD-L1) treatment. This TCR derives from a man in his 70s with urothelial cancer. The sequence is built from TRBV19 and TRBJ2-1, with a tentative D gene TRBD2 over 5 matching bases. This receptor carries the CDR3 CASRTSGNNEQFF. The DNA sequence follows: TGTGCCAGTAGAACCAGCGGAAACAATGAGCAGTTCTTC.